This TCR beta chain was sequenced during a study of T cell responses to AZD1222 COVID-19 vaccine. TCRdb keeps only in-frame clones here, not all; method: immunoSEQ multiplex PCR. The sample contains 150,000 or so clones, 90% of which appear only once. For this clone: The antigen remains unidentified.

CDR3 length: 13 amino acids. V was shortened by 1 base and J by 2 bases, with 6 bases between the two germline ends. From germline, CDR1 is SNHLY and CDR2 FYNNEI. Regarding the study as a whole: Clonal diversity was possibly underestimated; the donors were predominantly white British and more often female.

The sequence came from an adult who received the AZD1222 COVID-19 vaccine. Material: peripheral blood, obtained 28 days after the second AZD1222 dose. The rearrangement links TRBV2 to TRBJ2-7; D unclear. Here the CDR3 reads CASSEGNPYEQYF. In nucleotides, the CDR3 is TGTGCCAGCAGTGAAGGAAACCCCTACGAGCAGTACTTC. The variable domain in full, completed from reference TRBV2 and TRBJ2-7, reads EPEVTQTPSHQVTQMGQEVILRCVPISNHLYFYWYRQILGQKVEFLVSFYNNEISEKSEIFDDQFSVERPDGSNFTLKIRSTKLEDSAMYFCASSEGNPYEQYFGPGTRLTVT.